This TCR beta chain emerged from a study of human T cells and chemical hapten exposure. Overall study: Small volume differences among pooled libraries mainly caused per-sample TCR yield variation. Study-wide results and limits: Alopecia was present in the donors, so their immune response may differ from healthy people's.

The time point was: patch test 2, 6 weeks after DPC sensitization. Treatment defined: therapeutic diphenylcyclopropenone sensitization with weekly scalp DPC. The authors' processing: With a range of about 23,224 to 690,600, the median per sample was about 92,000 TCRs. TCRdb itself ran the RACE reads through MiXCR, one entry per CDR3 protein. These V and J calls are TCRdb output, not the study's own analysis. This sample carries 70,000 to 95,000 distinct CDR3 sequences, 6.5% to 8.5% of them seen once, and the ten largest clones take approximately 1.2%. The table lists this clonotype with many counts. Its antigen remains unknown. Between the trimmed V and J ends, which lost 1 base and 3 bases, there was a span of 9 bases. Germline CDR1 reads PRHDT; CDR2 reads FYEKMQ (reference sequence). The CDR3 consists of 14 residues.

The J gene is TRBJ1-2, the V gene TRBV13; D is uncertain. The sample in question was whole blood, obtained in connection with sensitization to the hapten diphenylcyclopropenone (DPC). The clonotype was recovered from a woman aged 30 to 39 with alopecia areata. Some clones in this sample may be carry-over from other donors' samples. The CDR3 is CASSLDGPDYGYTF. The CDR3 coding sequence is TGTGCCAGCAGCTTAGACGGGCCGGACTATGGCTACACCTTC.